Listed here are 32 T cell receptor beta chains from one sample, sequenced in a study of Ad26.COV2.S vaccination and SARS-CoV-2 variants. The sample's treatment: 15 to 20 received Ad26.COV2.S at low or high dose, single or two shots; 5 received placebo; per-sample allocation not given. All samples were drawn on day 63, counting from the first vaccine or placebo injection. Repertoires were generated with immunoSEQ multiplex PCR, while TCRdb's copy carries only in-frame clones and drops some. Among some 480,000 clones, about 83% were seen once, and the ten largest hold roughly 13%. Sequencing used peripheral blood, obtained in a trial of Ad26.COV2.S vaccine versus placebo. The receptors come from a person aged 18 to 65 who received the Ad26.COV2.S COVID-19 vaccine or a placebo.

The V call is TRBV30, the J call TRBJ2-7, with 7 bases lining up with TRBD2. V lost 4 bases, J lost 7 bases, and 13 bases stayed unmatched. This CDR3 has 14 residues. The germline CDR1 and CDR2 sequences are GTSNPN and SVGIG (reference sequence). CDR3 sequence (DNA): TGTGCCTGGAACGTCGCGGGGGTTCGTGGAGAGCAGTACTTC. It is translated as CAWNVAGVRGEQYF.

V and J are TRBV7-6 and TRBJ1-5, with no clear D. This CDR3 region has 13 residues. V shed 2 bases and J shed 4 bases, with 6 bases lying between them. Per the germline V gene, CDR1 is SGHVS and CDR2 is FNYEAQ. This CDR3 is CASSLRGNQPQHF. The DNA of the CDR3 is TGTGCCAGCAGCTTACGGGGTAATCAGCCCCAGCATTTT.

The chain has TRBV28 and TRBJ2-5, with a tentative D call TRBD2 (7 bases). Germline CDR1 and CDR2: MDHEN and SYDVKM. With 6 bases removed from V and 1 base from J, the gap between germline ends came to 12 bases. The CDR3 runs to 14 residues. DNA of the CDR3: TGTGCCAGCAGCCACGCGGGGGCCCAAGAGACCCAGTACTTC. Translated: CASSHAGAQETQYF.

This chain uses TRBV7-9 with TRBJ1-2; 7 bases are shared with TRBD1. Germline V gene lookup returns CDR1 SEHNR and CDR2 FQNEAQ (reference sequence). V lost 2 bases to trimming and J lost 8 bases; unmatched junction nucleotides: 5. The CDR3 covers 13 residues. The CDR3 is CASSLSGGIGYTF. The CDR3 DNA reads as TGTGCCAGCAGCTTATCAGGGGGTATAGGCTACACCTTC. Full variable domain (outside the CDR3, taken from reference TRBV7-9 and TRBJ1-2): DTGVSQNPRHKITKRGQNVTFRCDPISEHNRLYWYRQTLGQGPEFLTYFQNEAQLEKSRLLSDRFSAERPKGSFSTLEIQRTEQGDSAMYLCASSLSGGIGYTFGSGTRLTVV.

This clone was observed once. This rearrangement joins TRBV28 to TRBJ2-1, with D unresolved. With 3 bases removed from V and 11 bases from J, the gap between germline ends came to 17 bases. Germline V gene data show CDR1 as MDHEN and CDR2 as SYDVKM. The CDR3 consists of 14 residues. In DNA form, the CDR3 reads TGTGCCAGCAGTTTCGGCCAGGTCTTGATTAAGCAGTTCTTC. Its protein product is CASSFGQVLIKQFF.

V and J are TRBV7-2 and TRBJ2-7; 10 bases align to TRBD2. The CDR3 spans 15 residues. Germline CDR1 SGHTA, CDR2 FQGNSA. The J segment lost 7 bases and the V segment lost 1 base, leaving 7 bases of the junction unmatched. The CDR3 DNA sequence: TGTGCCAGCAGCTTAGTGGCTAGCGGGAGTAGGGAGCAGTACTTC. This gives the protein CASSLVASGSREQYF.

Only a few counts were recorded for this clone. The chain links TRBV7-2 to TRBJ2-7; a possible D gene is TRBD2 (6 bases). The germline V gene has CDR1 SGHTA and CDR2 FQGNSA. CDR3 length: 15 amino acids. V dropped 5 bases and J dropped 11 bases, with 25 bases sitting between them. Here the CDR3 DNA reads TGTGCCAGCAGCCCACCCGGGGGTGGGGGGAGAGCTAAGTACTTC. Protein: CASSPPGGGGRAKYF.

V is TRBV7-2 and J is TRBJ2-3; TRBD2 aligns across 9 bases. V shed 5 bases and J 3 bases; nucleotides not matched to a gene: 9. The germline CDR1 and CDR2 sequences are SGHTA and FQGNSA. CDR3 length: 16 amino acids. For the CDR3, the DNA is TGTGCCAGCAGCCAAAATCCTAGCGGGACGACAGATACGCAGTATTTT. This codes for CASSQNPSGTTDTQYF.

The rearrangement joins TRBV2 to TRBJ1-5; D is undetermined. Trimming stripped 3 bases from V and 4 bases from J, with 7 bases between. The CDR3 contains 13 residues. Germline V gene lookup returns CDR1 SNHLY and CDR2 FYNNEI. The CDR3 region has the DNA TGTGCCAGCAGTGATATGGGGAATCAGCCCCAGCATTTT. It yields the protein CASSDMGNQPQHF.

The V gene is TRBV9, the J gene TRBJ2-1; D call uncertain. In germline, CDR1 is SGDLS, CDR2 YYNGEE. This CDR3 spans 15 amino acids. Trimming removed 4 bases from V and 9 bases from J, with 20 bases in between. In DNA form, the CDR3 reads TGTGCCAGCAGCCTGACGAACGACCCGTGGGGTGAGCAGTTCTTC. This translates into CASSLTNDPWGEQFF. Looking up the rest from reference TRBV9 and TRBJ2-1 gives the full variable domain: DSGVTQTPKHLITATGQRVTLRCSPRSGDLSVYWYQQSLDQGLQFLIQYYNGEERAKGNILERFSAQQFPDLHSELNLSSLELGDSALYFCASSLTNDPWGEQFFGPGTRLTVL.

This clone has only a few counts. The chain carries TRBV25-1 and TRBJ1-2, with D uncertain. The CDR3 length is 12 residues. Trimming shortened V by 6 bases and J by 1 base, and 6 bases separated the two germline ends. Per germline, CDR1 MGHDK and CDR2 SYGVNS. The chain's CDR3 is CASRGRNYGYTF. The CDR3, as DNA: TGTGCCAGCAGGGGCCGTAACTATGGCTACACCTTC.

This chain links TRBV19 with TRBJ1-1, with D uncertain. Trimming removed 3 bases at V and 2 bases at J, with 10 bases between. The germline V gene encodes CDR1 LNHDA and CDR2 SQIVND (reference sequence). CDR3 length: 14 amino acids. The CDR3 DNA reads TGTGCCAGTAGTATCGAGGGTTATAACACTGAAGCTTTCTTT. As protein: CASSIEGYNTEAFF.

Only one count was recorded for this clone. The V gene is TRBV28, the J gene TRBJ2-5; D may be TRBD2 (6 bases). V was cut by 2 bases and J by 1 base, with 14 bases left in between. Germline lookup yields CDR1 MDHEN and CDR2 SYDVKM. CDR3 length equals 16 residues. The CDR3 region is CASSLGGSGGQETQYF. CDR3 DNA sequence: TGTGCCAGCAGTTTAGGAGGGAGTGGGGGCCAAGAGACCCAGTACTTC.

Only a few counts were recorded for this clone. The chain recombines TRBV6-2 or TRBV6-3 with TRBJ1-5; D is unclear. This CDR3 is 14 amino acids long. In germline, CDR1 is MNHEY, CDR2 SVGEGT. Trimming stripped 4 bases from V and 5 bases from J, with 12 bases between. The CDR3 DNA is TGTGCCAGCAGTTTTCCGGGCAGCCATCAGCCCCAGCATTTT. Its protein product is CASSFPGSHQPQHF.

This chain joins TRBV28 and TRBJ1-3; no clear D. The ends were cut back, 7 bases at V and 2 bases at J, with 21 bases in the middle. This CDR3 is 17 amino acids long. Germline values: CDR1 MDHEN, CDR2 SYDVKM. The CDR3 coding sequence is TGTGCCAGCACGACAAGGTTTGGGGAAGAGACTGGAAACACCATATATTTT. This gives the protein CASTTRFGEETGNTIYF.

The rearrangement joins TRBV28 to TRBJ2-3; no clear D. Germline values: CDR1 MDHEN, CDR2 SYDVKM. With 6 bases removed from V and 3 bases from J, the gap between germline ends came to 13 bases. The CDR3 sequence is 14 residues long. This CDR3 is CASRNPARTDTQYF. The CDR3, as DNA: TGTGCCAGCAGGAACCCAGCCCGAACAGATACGCAGTATTTT.

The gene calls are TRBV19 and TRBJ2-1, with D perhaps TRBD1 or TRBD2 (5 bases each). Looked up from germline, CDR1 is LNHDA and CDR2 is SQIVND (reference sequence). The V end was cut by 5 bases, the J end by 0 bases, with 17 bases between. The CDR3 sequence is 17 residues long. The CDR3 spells CASSFKPGRISYNEQFF. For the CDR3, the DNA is TGTGCCAGTAGTTTCAAACCGGGACGCATCTCCTACAATGAGCAGTTCTTC. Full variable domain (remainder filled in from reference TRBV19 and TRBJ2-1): DGGITQSPKYLFRKEGQNVTLSCEQNLNHDAMYWYRQDPGQGLRLIYYSQIVNDFQKGDIAEGYSVSREKKESFPLTVTSAQKNPTAFYLCASSFKPGRISYNEQFFGPGTRLTVL.

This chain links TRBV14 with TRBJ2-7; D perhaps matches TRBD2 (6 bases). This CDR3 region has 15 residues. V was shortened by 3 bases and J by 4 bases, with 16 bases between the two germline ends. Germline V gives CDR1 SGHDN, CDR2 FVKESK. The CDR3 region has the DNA TGTGCCAGCAGCCAGGTCGTCGGGAGAGGATACGAGCAGTACTTC. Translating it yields CASSQVVGRGYEQYF.

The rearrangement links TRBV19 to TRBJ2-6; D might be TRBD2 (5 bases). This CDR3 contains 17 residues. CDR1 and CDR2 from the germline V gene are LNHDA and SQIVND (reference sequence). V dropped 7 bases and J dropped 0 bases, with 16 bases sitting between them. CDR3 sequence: CASTPFRTGSGANVLTF. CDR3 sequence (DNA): TGTGCCAGTACCCCCTTTCGGACTGGCTCTGGGGCCAACGTCCTGACTTTC.

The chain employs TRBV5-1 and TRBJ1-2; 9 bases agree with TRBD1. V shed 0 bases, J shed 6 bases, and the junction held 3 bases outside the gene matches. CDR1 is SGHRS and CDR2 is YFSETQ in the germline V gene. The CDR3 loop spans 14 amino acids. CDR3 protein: CASSLGTGVHGYTF. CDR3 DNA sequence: TGCGCCAGCAGCTTGGGGACAGGGGTACATGGCTACACCTTC. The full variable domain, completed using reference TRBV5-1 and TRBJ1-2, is KAGVTQTPRYLIKTRGQQVTLSCSPISGHRSVSWYQQTPGQGLQFLFEYFSETQRNKGNFPGRFSGRQFSNSRSEMNVSTLELGDSALYLCASSLGTGVHGYTFGSGTRLTVV.

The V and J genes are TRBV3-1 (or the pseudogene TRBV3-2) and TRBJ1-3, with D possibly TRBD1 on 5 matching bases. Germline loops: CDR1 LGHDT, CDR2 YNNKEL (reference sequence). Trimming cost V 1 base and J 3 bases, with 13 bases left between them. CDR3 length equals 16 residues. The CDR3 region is CASSQGQGVVGNTIYF. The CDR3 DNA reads TGTGCCAGCAGCCAAGGACAAGGGGTCGTTGGAAACACCATATATTTT.

This chain's CDR3 is CASSQDEMGSYNSPLHF. The DNA for the CDR3 is TGTGCCAGCAGCCAGGACGAAATGGGGTCCTATAATTCACCCCTCCACTTT. J is TRBJ1-6 and V is TRBV14; D unclear. The germline V and J ends were trimmed by 3 bases and 1 base, with 13 bases remaining between them. Germline V gene sequence: CDR1 SGHDN, CDR2 FVKESK. The CDR3 consists of 17 residues. Full variable domain (missing parts from reference TRBV14 and TRBJ1-6): EAGVTQFPSHSVIEKGQTVTLRCDPISGHDNLYWYRRVMGKEIKFLLHFVKESKQDESGMPNNRFLAERTGGTYSTLKVQPAELEDSGVYFCASSQDEMGSYNSPLHFGNGTRLTVT.

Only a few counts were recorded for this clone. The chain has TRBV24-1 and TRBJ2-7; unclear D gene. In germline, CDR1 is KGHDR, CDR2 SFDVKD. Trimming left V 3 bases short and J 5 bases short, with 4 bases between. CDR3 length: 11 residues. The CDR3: CATSDVNEQYF. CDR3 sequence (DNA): TGTGCCACCAGTGATGTAAACGAGCAGTACTTC.

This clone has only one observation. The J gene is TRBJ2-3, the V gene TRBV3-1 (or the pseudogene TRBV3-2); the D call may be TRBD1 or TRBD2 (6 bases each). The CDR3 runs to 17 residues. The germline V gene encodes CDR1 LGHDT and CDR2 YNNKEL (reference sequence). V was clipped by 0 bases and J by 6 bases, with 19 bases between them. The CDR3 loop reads CASSQEGGVGGRDTQYF. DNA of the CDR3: TGTGCCAGCAGCCAAGAAGGGGGTGTGGGAGGCCGTGATACGCAGTATTTT.

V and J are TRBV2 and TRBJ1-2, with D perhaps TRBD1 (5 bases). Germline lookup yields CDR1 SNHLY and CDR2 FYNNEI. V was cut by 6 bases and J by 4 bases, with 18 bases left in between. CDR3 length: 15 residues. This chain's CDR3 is CASSMGGTSGYGYTF. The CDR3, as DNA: TGTGCCAGCAGCATGGGGGGGACTTCTGGCTATGGCTACACCTTC.

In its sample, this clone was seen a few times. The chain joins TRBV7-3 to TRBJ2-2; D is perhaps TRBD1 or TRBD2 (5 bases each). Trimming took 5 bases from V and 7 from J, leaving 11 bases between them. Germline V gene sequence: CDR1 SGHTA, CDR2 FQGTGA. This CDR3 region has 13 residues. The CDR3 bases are TGTGCCAGCAGCCTCCCGGGACGCGGGGAGCTGTTTTTT. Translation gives CASSLPGRGELFF.

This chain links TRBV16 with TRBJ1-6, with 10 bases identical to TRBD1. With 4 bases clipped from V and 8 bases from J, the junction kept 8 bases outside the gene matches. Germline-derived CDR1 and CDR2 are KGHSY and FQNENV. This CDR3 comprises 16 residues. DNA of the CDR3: TGTGCCAGCAGCCGGCCGGGACAGGGGTTAGATTCACCCCTCCACTTT. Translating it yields CASSRPGQGLDSPLHF.

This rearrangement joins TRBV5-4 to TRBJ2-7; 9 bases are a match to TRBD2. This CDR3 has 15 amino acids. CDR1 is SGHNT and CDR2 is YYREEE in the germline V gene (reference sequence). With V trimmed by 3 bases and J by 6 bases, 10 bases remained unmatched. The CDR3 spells CASSSGTSFITEQYF. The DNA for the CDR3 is TGTGCCAGCAGCTCCGGGACTAGCTTTATCACCGAGCAGTACTTC.

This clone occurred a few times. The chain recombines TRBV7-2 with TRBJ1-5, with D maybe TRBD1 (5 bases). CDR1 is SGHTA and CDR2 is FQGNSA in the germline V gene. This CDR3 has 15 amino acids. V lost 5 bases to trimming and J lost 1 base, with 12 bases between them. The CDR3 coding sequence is TGTGCCAGCAGCCAGAGCAGGGAGAGCAATCAGCCCCAGCATTTT. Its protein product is CASSQSRESNQPQHF.

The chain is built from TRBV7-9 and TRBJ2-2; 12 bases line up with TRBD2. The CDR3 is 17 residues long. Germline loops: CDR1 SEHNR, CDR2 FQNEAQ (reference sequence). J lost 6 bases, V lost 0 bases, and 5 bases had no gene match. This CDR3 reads CASSLASPSGRAGELFF. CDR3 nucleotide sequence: TGTGCCAGCAGCTTAGCTTCGCCTAGCGGGAGGGCCGGGGAGCTGTTTTTT.

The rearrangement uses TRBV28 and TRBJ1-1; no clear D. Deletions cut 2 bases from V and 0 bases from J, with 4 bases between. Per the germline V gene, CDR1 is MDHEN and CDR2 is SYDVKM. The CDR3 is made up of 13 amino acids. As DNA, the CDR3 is TGTGCCAGCAGTTTAATAGTGAACACTGAAGCTTTCTTT. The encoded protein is CASSLIVNTEAFF. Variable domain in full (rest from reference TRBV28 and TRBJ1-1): DVKVTQSSRYLVKRTGEKVFLECVQDMDHENMFWYRQDPGLGLRLIYFSYDVKMKEKGDIPEGYSVSREKKERFSLILESASTNQTSMYLCASSLIVNTEAFFGQGTRLTVV.

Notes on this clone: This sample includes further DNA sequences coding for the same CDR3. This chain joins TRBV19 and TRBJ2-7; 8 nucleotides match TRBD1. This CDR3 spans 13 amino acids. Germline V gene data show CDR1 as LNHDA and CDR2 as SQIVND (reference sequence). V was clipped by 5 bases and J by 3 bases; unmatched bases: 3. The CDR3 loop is CASSPGQDYEQYF. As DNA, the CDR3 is TGTGCCAGTAGTCCGGGACAGGACTACGAGCAGTACTTC.